This T cell receptor (beta chain) stems from a study of somatic mutations in cytotoxic T cells in rheumatoid arthritis. Study information: Certain T-cell populations stained with V beta antibodies were FACS-sorted to nearly 100% purity, and V beta1+ cells were TCRB-sequenced.

Here immunoSEQ multiplex PCR was the method, and the copy in TCRdb shows in-frame clones only, minus some. The repertoire has about 7,000 clones, roughly four fifths of them found once; the top ten carry 15% to 18%. The V segment lost 4 bases and the J segment 5 bases; nucleotides outside the gene matches: 5. Germline CDR1 is MRHNA and CDR2 is SNTAGT. The CDR3 totals 15 residues. The sequenced sample consisted of CD8+ T cells sorted from blood. The receptor's source is an adult with rheumatoid arthritis. The chain links TRBV6-4 to TRBJ2-1; 10 nucleotides line up with TRBD2. The CDR3 protein is CASSASSGGNNEQFF. Written as DNA, the CDR3 is TGTGCCAGCAGTGCCTCTAGCGGGGGCAACAATGAGCAGTTCTTC.